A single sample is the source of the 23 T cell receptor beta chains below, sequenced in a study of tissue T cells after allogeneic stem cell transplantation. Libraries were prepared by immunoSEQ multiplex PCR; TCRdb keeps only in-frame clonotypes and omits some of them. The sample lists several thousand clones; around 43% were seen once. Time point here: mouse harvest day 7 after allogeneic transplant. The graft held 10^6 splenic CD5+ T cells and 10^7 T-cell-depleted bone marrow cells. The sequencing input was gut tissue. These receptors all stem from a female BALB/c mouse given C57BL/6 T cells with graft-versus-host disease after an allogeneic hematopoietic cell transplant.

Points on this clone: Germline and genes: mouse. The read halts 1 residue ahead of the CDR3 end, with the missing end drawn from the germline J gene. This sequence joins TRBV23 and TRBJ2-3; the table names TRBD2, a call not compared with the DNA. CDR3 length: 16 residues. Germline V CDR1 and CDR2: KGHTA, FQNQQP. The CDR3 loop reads CSSSQSGGAQAETLYF. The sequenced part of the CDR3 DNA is TGCTCCAGCAGTCAATCGGGGGGGGCGCAGGCAGAAACGCTGTAT.

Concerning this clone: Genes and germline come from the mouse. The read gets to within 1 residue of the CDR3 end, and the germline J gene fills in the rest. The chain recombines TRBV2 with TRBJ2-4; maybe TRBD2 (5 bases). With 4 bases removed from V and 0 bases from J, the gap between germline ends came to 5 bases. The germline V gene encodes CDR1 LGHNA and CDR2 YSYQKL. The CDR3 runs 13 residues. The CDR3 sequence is CASSPGSQNTLYF. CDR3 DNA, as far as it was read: TGTGCCAGCAGCCCTGGGAGTCAAAACACCTTGTAC.

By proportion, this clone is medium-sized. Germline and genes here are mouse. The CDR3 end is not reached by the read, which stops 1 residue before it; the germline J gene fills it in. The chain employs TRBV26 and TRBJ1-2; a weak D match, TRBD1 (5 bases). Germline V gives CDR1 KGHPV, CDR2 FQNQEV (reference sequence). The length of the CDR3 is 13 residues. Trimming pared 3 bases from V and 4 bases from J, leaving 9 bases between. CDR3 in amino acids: CASSLRAGSDYTF. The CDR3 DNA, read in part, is TGTGCCAGCAGTCTCAGGGCAGGCTCCGACTACACC.

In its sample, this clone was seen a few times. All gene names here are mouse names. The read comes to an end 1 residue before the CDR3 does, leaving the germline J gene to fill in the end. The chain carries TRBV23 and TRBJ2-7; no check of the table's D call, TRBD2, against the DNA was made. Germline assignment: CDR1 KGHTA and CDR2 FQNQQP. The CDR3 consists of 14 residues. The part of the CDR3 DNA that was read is TGCTCCAGCACCCCCGGGACTGGGGGGGGAGAACAGTAC. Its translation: CSSTPGTGGGEQY. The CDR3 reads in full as CSSTPGTGGGEQYF.

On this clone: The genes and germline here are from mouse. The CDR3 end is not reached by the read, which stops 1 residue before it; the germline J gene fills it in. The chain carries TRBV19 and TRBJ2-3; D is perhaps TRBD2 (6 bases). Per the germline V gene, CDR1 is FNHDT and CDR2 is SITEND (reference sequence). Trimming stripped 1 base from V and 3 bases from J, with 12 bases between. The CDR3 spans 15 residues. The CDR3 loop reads CASSIPPTGAETLYF. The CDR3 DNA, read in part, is TGTGCCAGCAGTATACCGCCAACTGGGGCAGAAACGCTGTAT.

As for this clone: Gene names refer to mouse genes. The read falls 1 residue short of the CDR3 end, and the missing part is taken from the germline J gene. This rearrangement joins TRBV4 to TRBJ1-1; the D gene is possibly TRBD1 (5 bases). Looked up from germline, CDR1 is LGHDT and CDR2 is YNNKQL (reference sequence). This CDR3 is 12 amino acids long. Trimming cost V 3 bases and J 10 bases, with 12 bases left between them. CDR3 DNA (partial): TGTGCCAGCAGCTACCGGGGGTCTGGAGTCTTC. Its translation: CASSYRGSGVF. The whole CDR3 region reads CASSYRGSGVFF.

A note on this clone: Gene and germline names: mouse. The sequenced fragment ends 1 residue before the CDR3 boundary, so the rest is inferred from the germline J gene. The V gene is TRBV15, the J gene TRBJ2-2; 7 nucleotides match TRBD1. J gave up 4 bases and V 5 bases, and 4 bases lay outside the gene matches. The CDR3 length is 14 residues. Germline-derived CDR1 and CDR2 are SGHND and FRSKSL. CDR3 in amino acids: CASSKQGSTGQLYF. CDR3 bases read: TGTGCCAGCAGTAAACAGGGGAGCACCGGGCAGCTCTAC. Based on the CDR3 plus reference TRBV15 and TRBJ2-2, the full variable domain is DAGVTQTPRHEVAEKGQTIILKCEPVSGHNDLFWYRQTKIQGLELLSYFRSKSLMEDGGAFKDRFKAEMLNSSFSTLKIQPTEPKDSAVYLCASSKQGSTGQLYFGEGSKLTVL.

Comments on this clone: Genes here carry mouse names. The CDR3 spells CASSWGASSYEQYF. The covered CDR3 bases are TGTGCCAGCAGCTGGGGGGCGAGCTCCTATGAACAGTAC. The chain links TRBV3 to TRBJ2-7, with a weak D call TRBD2 (7 bases). The read falls 1 residue short of the CDR3 end, and the missing part is taken from the germline J gene. The CDR3 has 14 amino acids. The V end lost 4 bases, the J end lost 0 bases, and 10 bases lay between the germline ends. Looked up from germline, CDR1 is SNHLY and CDR2 is FYNGKV (reference sequence).

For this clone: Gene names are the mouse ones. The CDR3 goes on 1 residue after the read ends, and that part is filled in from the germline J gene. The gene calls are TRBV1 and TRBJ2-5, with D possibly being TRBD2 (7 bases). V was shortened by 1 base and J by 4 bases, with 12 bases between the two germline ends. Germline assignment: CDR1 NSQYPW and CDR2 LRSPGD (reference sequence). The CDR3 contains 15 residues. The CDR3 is CTCSAVWGAEDTQYF. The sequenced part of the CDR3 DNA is TGCACCTGCAGTGCAGTTTGGGGGGCAGAAGACACCCAGTAC.

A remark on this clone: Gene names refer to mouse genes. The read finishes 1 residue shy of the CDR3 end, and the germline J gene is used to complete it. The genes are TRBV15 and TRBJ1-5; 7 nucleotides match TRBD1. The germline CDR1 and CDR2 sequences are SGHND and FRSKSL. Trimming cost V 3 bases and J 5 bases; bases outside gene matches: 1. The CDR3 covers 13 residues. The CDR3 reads CASSLGTDQAPLF. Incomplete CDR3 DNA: TGTGCCAGCAGTTTGGGGACAGACCAGGCTCCGCTT.

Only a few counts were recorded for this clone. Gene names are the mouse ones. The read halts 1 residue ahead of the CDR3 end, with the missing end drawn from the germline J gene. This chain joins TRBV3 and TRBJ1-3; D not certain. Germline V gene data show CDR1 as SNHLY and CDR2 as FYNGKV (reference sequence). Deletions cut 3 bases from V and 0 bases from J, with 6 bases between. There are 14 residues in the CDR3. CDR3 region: CASSLTLSGNTLYF. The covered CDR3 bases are TGTGCCAGCAGCTTGACACTTTCTGGAAATACGCTCTAT.

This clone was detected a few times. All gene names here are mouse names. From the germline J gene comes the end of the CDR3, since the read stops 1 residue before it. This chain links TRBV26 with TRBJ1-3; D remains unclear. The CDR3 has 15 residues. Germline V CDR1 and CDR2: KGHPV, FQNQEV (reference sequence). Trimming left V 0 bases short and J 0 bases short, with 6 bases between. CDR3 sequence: CASSLSGFSGNTLYF. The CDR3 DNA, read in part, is TGTGCCAGCAGTCTGTCGGGGTTTTCTGGAAATACGCTCTAT.

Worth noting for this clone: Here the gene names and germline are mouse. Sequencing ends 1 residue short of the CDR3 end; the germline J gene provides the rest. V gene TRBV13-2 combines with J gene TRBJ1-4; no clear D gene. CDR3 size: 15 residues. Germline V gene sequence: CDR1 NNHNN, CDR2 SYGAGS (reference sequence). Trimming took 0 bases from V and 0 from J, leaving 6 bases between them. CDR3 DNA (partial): TGTGCCAGCGGTGATGGTGGGTTTTCCAACGAAAGATTATTT. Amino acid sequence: CASGDGGFSNERLF. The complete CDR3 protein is CASGDGGFSNERLFF.

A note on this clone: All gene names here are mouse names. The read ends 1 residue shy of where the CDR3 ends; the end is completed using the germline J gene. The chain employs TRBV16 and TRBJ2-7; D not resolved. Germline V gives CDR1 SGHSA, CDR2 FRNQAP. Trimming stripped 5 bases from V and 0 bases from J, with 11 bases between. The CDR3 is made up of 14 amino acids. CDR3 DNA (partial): TGTGCAAGCAGCCCCCGACAAAGCTCCTATGAACAGTAC. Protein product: CASSPRQSSYEQY. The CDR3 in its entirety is CASSPRQSSYEQYF.

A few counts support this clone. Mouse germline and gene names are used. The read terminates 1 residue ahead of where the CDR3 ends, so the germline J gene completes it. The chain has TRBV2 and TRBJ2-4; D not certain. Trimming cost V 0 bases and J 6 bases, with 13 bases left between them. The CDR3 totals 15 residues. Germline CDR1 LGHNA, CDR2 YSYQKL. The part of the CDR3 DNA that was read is TGTGCCAGCAGCCAAGATAGCGGGAAGAGGAACACCTTGTAC. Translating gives CASSQDSGKRNTLY. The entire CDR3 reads CASSQDSGKRNTLYF.

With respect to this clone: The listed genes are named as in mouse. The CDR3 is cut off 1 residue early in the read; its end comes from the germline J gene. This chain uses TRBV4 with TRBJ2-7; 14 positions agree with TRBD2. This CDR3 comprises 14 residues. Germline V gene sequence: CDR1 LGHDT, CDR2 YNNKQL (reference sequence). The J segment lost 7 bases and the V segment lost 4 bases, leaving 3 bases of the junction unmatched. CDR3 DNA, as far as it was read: TGTGCCAGCAGCTCGGGACTGGGGGGGCTCGAACAGTAC. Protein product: CASSSGLGGLEQY. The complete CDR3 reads CASSSGLGGLEQYF.

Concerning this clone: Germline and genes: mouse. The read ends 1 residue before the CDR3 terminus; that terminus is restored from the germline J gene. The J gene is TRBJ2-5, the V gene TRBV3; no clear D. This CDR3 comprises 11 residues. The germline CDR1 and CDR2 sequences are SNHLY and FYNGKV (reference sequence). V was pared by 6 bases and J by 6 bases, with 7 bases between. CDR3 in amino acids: CASSRKDTQYF. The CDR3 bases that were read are TGTGCCAGCAGTCGGAAGGACACCCAGTAC.

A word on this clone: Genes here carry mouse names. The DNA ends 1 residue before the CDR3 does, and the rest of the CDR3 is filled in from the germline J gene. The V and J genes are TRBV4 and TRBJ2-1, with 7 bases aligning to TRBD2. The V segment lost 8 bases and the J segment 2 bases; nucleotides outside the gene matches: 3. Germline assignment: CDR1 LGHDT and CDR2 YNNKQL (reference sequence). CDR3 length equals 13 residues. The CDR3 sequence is CASGLGDYAEQFF. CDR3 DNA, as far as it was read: TGTGCCAGCGGGCTGGGGGACTATGCTGAGCAGTTC.

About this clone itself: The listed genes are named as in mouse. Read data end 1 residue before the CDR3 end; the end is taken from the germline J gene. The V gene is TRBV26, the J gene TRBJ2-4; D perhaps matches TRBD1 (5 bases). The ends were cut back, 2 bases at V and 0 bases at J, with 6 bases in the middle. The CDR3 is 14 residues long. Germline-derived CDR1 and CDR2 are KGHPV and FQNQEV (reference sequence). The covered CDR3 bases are TGTGCCAGCAGTCTGCGGACAAGTCAAAACACCTTGTAC. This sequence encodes CASSLRTSQNTLY. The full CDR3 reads CASSLRTSQNTLYF.

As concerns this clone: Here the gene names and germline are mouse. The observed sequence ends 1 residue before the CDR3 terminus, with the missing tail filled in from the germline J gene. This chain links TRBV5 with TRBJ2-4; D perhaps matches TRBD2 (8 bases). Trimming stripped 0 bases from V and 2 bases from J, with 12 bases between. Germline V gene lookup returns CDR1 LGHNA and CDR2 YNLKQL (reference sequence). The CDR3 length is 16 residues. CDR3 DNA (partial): TGTGCCAGCAGCCAAGAGCAGGGGGGGCCTCAAAACACCTTGTAC. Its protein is CASSQEQGGPQNTLY. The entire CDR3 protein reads CASSQEQGGPQNTLYF.

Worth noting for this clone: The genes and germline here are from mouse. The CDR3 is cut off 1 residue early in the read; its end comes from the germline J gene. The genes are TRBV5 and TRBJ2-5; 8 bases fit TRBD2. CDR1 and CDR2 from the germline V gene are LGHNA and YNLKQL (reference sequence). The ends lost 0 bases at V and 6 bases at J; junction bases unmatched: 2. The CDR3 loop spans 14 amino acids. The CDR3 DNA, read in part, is TGTGCCAGCAGCCAAGATCACTGGGGGGACACCCAGTAC. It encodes CASSQDHWGDTQY. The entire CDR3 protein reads CASSQDHWGDTQYF.

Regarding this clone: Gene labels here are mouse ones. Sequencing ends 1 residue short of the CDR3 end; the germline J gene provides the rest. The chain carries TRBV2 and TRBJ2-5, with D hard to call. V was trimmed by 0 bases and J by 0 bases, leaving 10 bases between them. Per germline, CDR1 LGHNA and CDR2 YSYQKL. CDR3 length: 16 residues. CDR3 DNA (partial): TGTGCCAGCAGCCAAGACGGCTGGCTTAACCAAGACACCCAGTAC. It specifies CASSQDGWLNQDTQY. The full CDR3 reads CASSQDGWLNQDTQYF.

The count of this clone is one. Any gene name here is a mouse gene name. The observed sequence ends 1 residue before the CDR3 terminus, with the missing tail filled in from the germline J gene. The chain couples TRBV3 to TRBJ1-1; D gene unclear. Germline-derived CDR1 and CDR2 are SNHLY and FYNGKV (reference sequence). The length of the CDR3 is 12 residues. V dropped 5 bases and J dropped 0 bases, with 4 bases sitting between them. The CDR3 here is CASSKTNTEVFF. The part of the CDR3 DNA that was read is TGTGCCAGCAGCAAGACAAACACAGAAGTCTTC.